The clone carrying this T cell receptor beta chain showed up just once. Its antigen is not identified. This specimen comes from a study of cytomegalovirus exposure and HLA in healthy donors. The V end lost 2 bases, the J end lost 3 bases, and 9 bases lay between the germline ends. Germline loops: CDR1 MNHEY, CDR2 SMNVEV (reference sequence). This CDR3 is 14 amino acids long. Overall study results and limits: The investigators catalogued 150 or so TCR beta chains as cytomegalovirus-associated.

Only in-frame clones appear in the TCRdb table, and some are missing; sequencing was by immunoSEQ multiplex PCR. Altogether 150,000 to 200,000 clones are present, about 86% being singletons, with the ten largest covering 5% to 7%. Sequenced material: PBMCs. The receptor comes from a young woman in good health and CMV-seronegative. The chain uses TRBV27 and TRBJ2-3, with D uncertain. The CDR3 bases are TGTGCCAGCAGTTTAAGGCTGTCGACAGATACGCAGTATTTT. Its translation is CASSLRLSTDTQYF.